This entry describes one T cell receptor beta chain. The data were taken from a study of blood T cell repertoires in COVID-19. Libraries were prepared by immunoSEQ multiplex PCR; TCRdb keeps only in-frame clonotypes and omits some of them. Of roughly 30,000 clones in the sample, roughly 88% were seen once. This sequence was found in a human donor in a cohort sampled during active COVID-19. The sequenced material came from peripheral blood.

The DNA of the CDR3 is TGTGCCAGCAGCCTATCGTCGGCCAGGGGAGAAGAGACCCAGTACTTC. This translates into CASSLSSARGEETQYF. This chain joins TRBV7-2 and TRBJ2-5; TRBD1 is a possible D gene (6 bases). Germline CDR1 SGHTA, CDR2 FQGNSA. The germline V and J ends were trimmed by 5 bases and 3 bases, with 19 bases remaining between them. This CDR3 is built from 16 residues.